The next 11 T cell receptor beta chains were all read from a single sample in a study of CD8 T cells in Susac syndrome. Random hexamers were used to reverse transcribe roughly 0.45 to 1 ug of RNA. Each CDR3 protein is one row after TCRdb ran MiXCR on the immunoSEQ multiplex PCR reads. Of around 300,000 distinct CDR3 sequences in the sample, roughly nine tenths were seen once. Sequencing input: CD4+ T cells from PBMCs. The receptors derive from a human donor with multiple sclerosis.

In this sample, this clonotype turned up a few times. CDR3 sequence: CASSQGGGTEAFF. As DNA, the CDR3 is TGTGCCAGCAGCCAGGGGGGGGGCACTGAAGCTTTCTTT. The rearrangement joins TRBV3-1 to TRBJ1-1; TRBD1 might be the D (5 bases). The germline CDR1 and CDR2 sequences are LGHDT and YNNKEL (reference sequence). The ends were cut back, 3 bases at V and 4 bases at J, with 9 bases in the middle. This CDR3 spans 13 amino acids.

The chain is built from TRBV19 and TRBJ2-5; 9 bases are shared with TRBD2. The CDR3 totals 15 residues. CDR1 is LNHDA and CDR2 is SQIVND in the germline V gene (reference sequence). J gave up 4 bases and V 5 bases, and 8 bases lay outside the gene matches. As DNA, the CDR3 is TGTGCCAGTAGTCCGGAGCGGGGGGCGGGAGAGACCCAGTACTTC. As protein: CASSPERGAGETQYF.

CDR3 sequence: CASSYSVTAYGYTF. DNA of the CDR3: TGTGCCAGCAGTTATAGTGTGACGGCCTATGGCTACACCTTC. V gene TRBV6-5 combines with J gene TRBJ1-2; D is unclear. V was pared by 3 bases and J by 4 bases, with 12 bases between. CDR1 is MNHEY and CDR2 is SVGAGI in the germline V gene. The CDR3 extends over 14 amino acids.

The chain is built from TRBV27 and TRBJ2-6; no clear D gene. CDR1 and CDR2 (germline): MNHEY, SMNVEV (reference sequence). With 6 bases removed from V and 3 bases from J, the gap between germline ends came to 6 bases. CDR3 length equals 13 residues. In DNA form, the CDR3 reads TGTGCCAGCAGATTGGGTGGGGCCAACGTCCTGACTTTC. Its translation is CASRLGGANVLTF.

The chain combines TRBV25-1 with TRBJ2-5; no definite D call. V was trimmed by 0 bases and J by 2 bases, leaving 7 bases between them. The CDR3 runs to 14 residues. Germline values: CDR1 MGHDK, CDR2 SYGVNS. The CDR3 protein is CASSEYIEQETQYF. CDR3 nucleotides: TGTGCCAGCAGTGAATATATCGAGCAAGAGACCCAGTACTTC.

The rearrangement links TRBV28 to TRBJ2-1; D might be TRBD1 (6 bases). CDR3 length: 13 residues. Trimming took off 6 bases at V and 8 bases at J, with 14 bases between the two ends. In germline, CDR1 is MDHEN, CDR2 SYDVKM. The CDR3 DNA is TGTGCCAGCAGACCAACAGGGTTCGATGAGCAGTTCTTC. This codes for CASRPTGFDEQFF. The variable domain in full, with the rest retrieved from reference TRBV28 and TRBJ2-1, is DVKVTQSSRYLVKRTGEKVFLECVQDMDHENMFWYRQDPGLGLRLIYFSYDVKMKEKGDIPEGYSVSREKKERFSLILESASTNQTSMYLCASRPTGFDEQFFGPGTRLTVL.

This chain joins TRBV5-1 and TRBJ2-2; the D is unclear. Germline CDR1 and CDR2: SGHRS and YFSETQ. The CDR3 loop spans 13 amino acids. The V end was cut by 7 bases, the J end by 6 bases, with 13 bases between. CDR3 in DNA: TGCGCCAGCGGTGGTGTCGAGGCCGGGGAGCTGTTTTTT. This encodes CASGGVEAGELFF.

The V gene is TRBV20-1, the J gene TRBJ1-2, with D uncertain. CDR1 is DFQATT and CDR2 is SNEGSKA in the germline V gene (reference sequence). This CDR3 region has 13 residues. Trimming shortened V by 0 bases and J by 2 bases, and 7 bases separated the two germline ends. The CDR3 DNA sequence: TGCAGTGCTAGAGATAAGCCGAACTATGGCTACACCTTC. It encodes CSARDKPNYGYTF.

The gene calls are TRBV12-3 or TRBV12-4 and TRBJ2-5; possibly TRBD2 for D (5 bases). Trimming removed 6 bases at V and 4 bases at J, with 18 bases between. The CDR3 runs to 15 residues. CDR3 loop: CASRATGLGGETQYF. Here the CDR3 DNA reads TGTGCCAGCAGAGCAACTGGACTGGGTGGAGAGACCCAGTACTTC.

The chain employs TRBV29-1 and TRBJ1-1; 7 bases are a match to TRBD1. Germline-derived CDR1 and CDR2 are SQVTM and ANQGSEA. This CDR3 has 12 amino acids. V lost 6 bases to trimming and J lost 5 bases; unmatched junction nucleotides: 6. The CDR3 sequence: CSVTIRGTEAFF. The CDR3 region has the DNA TGCAGCGTCACAATCAGGGGGACTGAAGCTTTCTTT.

The J gene is TRBJ2-5, the V gene TRBV7-2; 10 nucleotides line up with TRBD2. The CDR3 runs 19 residues. Germline V gene sequence: CDR1 SGHTA, CDR2 FQGNSA. Trimming at V came to 5 bases and at J to 5 bases, leaving 20 bases not matched to a gene. The CDR3 DNA reads TGTGCCAGCAGCCCATTCATCCGACGGGCTAGCGGGAGTGGGGAGACCCAGTACTTC. Its protein product is CASSPFIRRASGSGETQYF.